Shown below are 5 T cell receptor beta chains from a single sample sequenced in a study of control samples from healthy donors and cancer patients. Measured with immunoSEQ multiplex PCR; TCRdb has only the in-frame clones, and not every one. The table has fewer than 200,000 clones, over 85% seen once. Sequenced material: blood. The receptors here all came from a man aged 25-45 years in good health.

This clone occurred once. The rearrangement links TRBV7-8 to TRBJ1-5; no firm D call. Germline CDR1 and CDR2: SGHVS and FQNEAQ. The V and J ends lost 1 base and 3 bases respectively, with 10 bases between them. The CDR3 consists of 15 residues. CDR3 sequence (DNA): TGTGCCAGCAGCTTAGTGAGGCAGCTCAATCAGCCCCAGCATTTT. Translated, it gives CASSLVRQLNQPQHF.

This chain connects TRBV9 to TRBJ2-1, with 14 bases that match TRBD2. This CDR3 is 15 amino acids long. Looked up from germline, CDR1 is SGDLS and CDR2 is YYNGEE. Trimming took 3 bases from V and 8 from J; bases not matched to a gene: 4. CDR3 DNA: TGTGCCAGCAGCGGAGGGACTAGCGGGGGTGATGAGCAGTTCTTC. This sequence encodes CASSGGTSGGDEQFF.

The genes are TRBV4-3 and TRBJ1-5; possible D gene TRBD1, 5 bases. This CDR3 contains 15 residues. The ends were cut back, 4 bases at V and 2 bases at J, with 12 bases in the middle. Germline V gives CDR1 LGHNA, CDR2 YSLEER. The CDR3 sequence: CASSPGTVGNQPQHF. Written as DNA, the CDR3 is TGCGCCAGCAGCCCTGGGACGGTAGGCAATCAGCCCCAGCATTTT.

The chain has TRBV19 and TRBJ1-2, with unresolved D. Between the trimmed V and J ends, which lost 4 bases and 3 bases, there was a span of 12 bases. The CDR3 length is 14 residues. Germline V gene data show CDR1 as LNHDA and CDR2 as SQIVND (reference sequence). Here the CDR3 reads CASSTWWVDYGYTF. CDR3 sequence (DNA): TGTGCCAGTAGTACTTGGTGGGTTGACTATGGCTACACCTTC.

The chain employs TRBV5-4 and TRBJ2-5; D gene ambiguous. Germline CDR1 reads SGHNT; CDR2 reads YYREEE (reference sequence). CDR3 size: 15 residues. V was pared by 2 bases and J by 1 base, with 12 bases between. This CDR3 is CASSLDFLFQETQYF. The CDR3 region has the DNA TGTGCCAGCAGCTTAGATTTTCTGTTCCAAGAGACCCAGTACTTC.